This T cell receptor beta chain stems from a study of cytomegalovirus exposure and HLA in healthy donors (TCRdb year 2017). Study-wide context: According to a later analysis, the 110 or so validation repertoires were produced on the same platform as the approximately 620 repertoires of the first cohort. The study combined high-throughput TCR immunosequencing, statistical association of individual TCRs with disease status, and machine learning to predict cytomegalovirus infection status. The study aimed to test whether cataloging public T cell receptors could reveal signatures of past pathogen exposure. Besides the first cohort of 666 subjects, a separate validation cohort made up of 90 to 150 different subjects was used.

The donors belonged to the validation cohort of about 130 subjects, which was separate from the roughly 700-subject first cohort. For this clone: Its antigen remains undetermined. Per-base quality was not reported, and no clone a single base away is much larger than it.

The germline V gene supplies CDR1 SGHDT and CDR2 YYEEEE. Trimming removed 5 bases from V and 3 bases from J; the gene matches leave 6 bases unexplained. Spanning cysteine to phenylalanine, the CDR3 consists of 14 amino acids. Only the CDR3 part of the read is kept: 42 bases, read in frame from the first base. The library was generated by the immunoSEQ multiplex PCR assay. The study's processing was this. A statistical classification framework was developed to diagnose cytomegalovirus status using the catalog of TCR beta chain sequences. TCRdb retrieved this table from immuneACCESS and kept in-frame rearrangements only. Not all clones are present; in checked studies, unresolved V genes account for under half, and no reason is known for the remainder. For V, J and clone size, that table is used; D and trimming come from the DNA. The sample records 140,000 or so clones, approximately 93% of which are singletons. Of the sample, about 0.7% is held by the ten largest clones.

Broad study findings and their caveats: The study gave a list of some 150 TCR beta chains associated with cytomegalovirus. The classifier was reported to diagnose cytomegalovirus status with high specificity and sensitivity in both the original and validation cohorts. A later analysis found that TCRs clustered in the first cohort also tended to co-occur in the 120 validation repertoires, with 94% of cluster scores above 0. Most TCR sequences were observed very rarely across donors, whereas some public TCRs were present in many individuals. In vitro tests confirmed that a few of the cytomegalovirus-associated TCR beta chains recognize cytomegalovirus antigens. A later analysis lacked HLA typing for the validation cohort, so it scored co-occurrence in that cohort across all 120 or so repertoires. According to the authors, the approach could potentially be generalized to other disease states and immunological phenotypes.

Rearrangement joined TRBV5-6 to TRBJ2-5; the central 8 bases match TRBD2. Sequencing was done on a sample of PBMCs. This TCR came from a man in his late teens or twenties in good health and CMV-seronegative. The CDR3 loop reads CASRGTTSEETQYF. The nucleotide sequence is given as TGTGCCAGCAGGGGGACGACTAGCGAAGAGACCCAGTACTTC.